The rows below give T cell receptor beta chains drawn from one sample of a study of radiotherapy plus CTLA-4 blockade in lung cancer. Clones were read by immunoSEQ multiplex PCR, and TCRdb kept only the in-frame ones, dropping some. The repertoire includes 100,000 to 150,000 clones, about nine tenths of them detected once, and 6.9% sits in the top ten. The sequenced sample was peripheral blood, obtained from a patient treated with radiotherapy plus ipilimumab. The receptors derive from a human donor with non-small cell lung cancer that progressed on radiotherapy plus ipilimumab. The CDR3 runs from the conserved cysteine through the conserved F or W. The order of the fields is D gene, J gene, clone size, V gene, CDR3 protein, CDR3 DNA. The D gene is left open where the match is weak. Expanded clones get a size class; other rows say once, few or many, or leave the size out.

.,TRBJ1-1,.,TRBV18,CASSSDLNTEAFF,TGTGCCAGCTCATCAGATTTGAACACTGAAGCTTTCTTT
.,TRBJ2-5,.,TRBV4-1,CASSQEGRETQYF,TGCGCCAGCAGCCAAGAAGGCAGGGAGACCCAGTACTTC
.,TRBJ1-4,.,TRBV6-5,CASGGTRTEKLFF,TGTGCCAGCGGAGGTACCCGTACTGAAAAACTGTTTTTT
.,TRBJ2-7,.,TRBV21-1,CASSTRTSDEQYF,TGTGCCAGCAGCACCAGGACCTCAGACGAGCAGTACTTC
TRBD1,TRBJ2-2,.,TRBV30,CVQGVGTGELFF,TGTGTTCAGGGGGTCGGCACCGGGGAGCTGTTTTTT
TRBD2,TRBJ2-2,.,TRBV6-6,CASSDSGRDPGELFF,TGTGCCAGCAGTGATAGCGGGAGGGACCCCGGGGAGCTGTTTTTT
.,TRBJ1-2,.,TRBV7-2,CASSIGRAPSGYTF,TGTGCCAGCAGTATAGGTAGGGCCCCCAGTGGCTACACCTTC
TRBD1,TRBJ1-2,.,TRBV2,CASSTGALSGYTF,TGTGCCAGCTCGACAGGGGCTTTGAGTGGCTACACCTTC
TRBD1,TRBJ1-3,.,TRBV5-1,CASSLGTGDGNTIYF,TGCGCCAGCAGCCTCGGGACAGGGGACGGAAACACCATATATTTT
.,TRBJ1-1,.,TRBV19,CASSTPRGVGTEAFF,TGTGCCAGTAGTACCCCCCGAGGGGTGGGCACTGAAGCTTTCTTT
.,TRBJ1-1,.,TRBV19,CASSIGGANTEAFF,TGTGCCAGTAGTATAGGTGGGGCGAACACTGAAGCTTTCTTT
.,TRBJ2-3,once,TRBV5-1,CASSRGGTDTQYF,TGCGCCAGCAGCAGGGGAGGCACAGATACGCAGTATTTT
.,TRBJ2-3,.,TRBV19,CASSPLRGHTDTQYF,TGTGCCAGTAGTCCCTTACGGGGACACACAGATACGCAGTATTTT
.,TRBJ2-4,.,TRBV4-1,CASSHFAGLQYF,TGCGCCAGCAGCCACTTCGCCGGGCTACAGTACTTC
TRBD2,TRBJ2-5,.,TRBV5-4,CASSGEASGPRGETQYF,TGTGCCAGCAGCGGGGAGGCTAGCGGGCCGAGGGGAGAGACCCAGTACTTC
TRBD1,TRBJ2-1,.,TRBV6-5,CATRTGHNEQFF,TGTGCCACCAGGACAGGGCACAATGAGCAGTTCTTC
.,TRBJ1-1,.,TRBV18,CASSPNLGYTEAFF,TGTGCCAGCTCACCAAATCTGGGGTACACTGAAGCTTTCTTT
TRBD1,TRBJ2-7,.,TRBV28,CASSFGEGGRYEQYF,TGTGCCAGCAGTTTCGGGGAAGGGGGCCGGTACGAGCAGTACTTC
TRBD2,TRBJ2-1,.,TRBV28,CASSSAGGTYNEQFF,TGTGCCAGCAGTTCAGCGGGAGGGACTTACAATGAGCAGTTCTTC
TRBD1,TRBJ2-3,.,TRBV14,CASSRTGATQYF,TGTGCCAGCAGCCGGACAGGGGCTACGCAGTATTTT
TRBD1,TRBJ2-7,.,TRBV6-1,CASTGPRGMLYEQYF,TGTGCCAGCACCGGACCCAGGGGGATGTTGTACGAGCAGTACTTC
.,TRBJ2-3,.,TRBV11-2,CASSLQGRTDTQYF,TGTGCCAGCAGCTTACAGGGCCGCACAGATACGCAGTATTTT